The 18 T cell receptor beta chains presented below share a single source sample, sequenced in a study of OX40 agonist ivuxolimab in advanced cancers. Repertoires were generated with immunoSEQ multiplex PCR, while TCRdb's copy carries only in-frame clones and drops some. In the table there are tens of thousands of clones, approximately 80% of which are singletons. The sample was CD4+ or CD8+ T cells sorted from blood, taken in a trial of the OX40 agonist ivuxolimab. These receptors were taken from an adult with an advanced solid tumor such as melanoma, head and neck, liver or kidney cancer.

The rearrangement links TRBV29-1 to TRBJ2-1; 11 bases match TRBD2. Germline assignment: CDR1 SQVTM and CDR2 ANQGSEA. With V trimmed by 6 bases and J by 6 bases, 4 bases remained unmatched. CDR3 length equals 13 residues. This chain's CDR3 is CSVFSGRANEQFF. CDR3 in DNA: TGCAGCGTATTTAGCGGGAGGGCCAATGAGCAGTTCTTC.

The chain joins TRBV6-5 to TRBJ2-7; TRBD1 or TRBD2 may be the D gene (5 bases each). From germline, CDR1 is MNHEY and CDR2 SVGAGI. The V end lost 2 bases, the J end lost 6 bases, and 5 bases lay between the germline ends. This CDR3 has 11 amino acids. In nucleotides, the CDR3 is TGTGCCAGCAGTTACGGGACCGAGCAGTACTTC. Its protein product is CASSYGTEQYF.

The sample holds one count of this clone. The chain has TRBV10-3 and TRBJ2-7; D gene ambiguous. The CDR3 consists of 14 residues. Germline assignment: CDR1 ENHRY and CDR2 SYGVKD. V was trimmed by 0 bases and J by 3 bases, leaving 9 bases between them. DNA of the CDR3: TGTGCCATCAGTGAGTCGCAGGCCGTCTACGAGCAGTACTTC. This translates into CAISESQAVYEQYF.

V gene TRBV19 combines with J gene TRBJ1-1; 9 bases align to TRBD1. The CDR3 loop spans 13 amino acids. Germline V gene sequence: CDR1 LNHDA, CDR2 SQIVND (reference sequence). V gave up 3 bases and J gave up 12 bases; unmatched junction bases: 8. CDR3 sequence (DNA): TGTGCCAGTAGTATCCCCGGGACAGGGATTCCTTTCTTT. Translating gives CASSIPGTGIPFF.

The chain combines TRBV5-1 with TRBJ1-3; possibly TRBD1 for D (5 bases). Germline CDR1 is SGHRS and CDR2 is YFSETQ. Trimming took 1 base from V and 6 from J, leaving 23 bases between them. The CDR3 contains 18 residues. CDR3 nucleotides: TGCGCCAGCAGCTTGAAATCGTCTGAGGGAACTGGGGCAAACACCATATATTTT. Translated: CASSLKSSEGTGANTIYF.

This clone was seen just once. The chain employs TRBV11-2 and TRBJ2-3, with TRBD2 identical over 10 bases. The CDR3 has 19 residues. Trimming took 5 bases from V and 7 from J; bases not matched to a gene: 21. CDR1 and CDR2 (germline): SGHAT, FQNNGV. The CDR3 loop is CASSRPRGHLAGAINTQYF. The CDR3 nucleotides are TGTGCCAGCAGCCGGCCGAGGGGTCACCTAGCGGGAGCCATCAATACGCAGTATTTT.

V gene TRBV2 combines with J gene TRBJ2-1; D not resolved. In germline, CDR1 is SNHLY, CDR2 FYNNEI. The CDR3 totals 12 residues. Trimming pared 1 base from V and 7 bases from J, leaving 5 bases between. The CDR3 sequence is CASSEGRNEQFF. In nucleotides, the CDR3 is TGTGCCAGCAGTGAAGGCAGGAATGAGCAGTTCTTC.

For the CDR3, the DNA is TGTGCCACCAAACGGACAGGGAAGAACACTGAAGCTTTCTTT. It specifies CATKRTGKNTEAFF. V gene TRBV6-5 combines with J gene TRBJ1-1; 8 nucleotides line up with TRBD1. This CDR3 spans 14 amino acids. V trimming: 10 bases; J trimming: 1 base; junction bases outside the gene matches: 8. CDR1 MNHEY and CDR2 SVGAGI come from the germline V gene.

The chain carries TRBV6-1 and TRBJ1-2, with 11 bases fitting TRBD1. The CDR3 has 15 residues. The junction had 7 bases not matched to a gene; V was cut back by 6 bases and J by 4 bases. CDR1 is MNHNS and CDR2 is SASEGT in the germline V gene. The CDR3 sequence is CASSTRDRGSYGYTF. The DNA of the CDR3 is TGTGCCAGCAGCACTAGGGACAGGGGGAGCTATGGCTACACCTTC.

The chain links TRBV18 to TRBJ2-5, with a possible D match to TRBD2 (6 bases). Judging by the DNA end, TRBJ2-7 fits better; the J call may be wrong. Per the germline V gene, CDR1 is KGHSH and CDR2 is LQKENI. This CDR3 has 17 amino acids. CDR3: CASSPLPAGRAGYEQYF. The DNA of the CDR3 is TGTGCCAGCTCACCTCTTCCCGCAGGCAGGGCGGGGTACGAGCAGTACTTC.

This clone has a handful of counts. The chain uses TRBV7-3 and TRBJ2-2, with D unresolved. This CDR3 is built from 16 residues. Trimming shortened V by 5 bases and J by 1 base, and 14 bases separated the two germline ends. Germline CDR1 and CDR2: SGHTA and FQGTGA. The CDR3 region is CASSPTYSMNTGELFF. The CDR3 bases are TGTGCCAGCAGCCCCACCTACTCGATGAACACCGGGGAGCTGTTTTTT.

The CDR3 loop is CASSQPGQGPEQYF. In nucleotides, the CDR3 is TGTGCCAGCAGCCAACCGGGACAGGGTCCCGAGCAGTACTTC. V and J are TRBV4-2 and TRBJ2-7; the match to TRBD1 covers 9 bases. Unmatched junction bases numbered 5, after V lost 2 bases and J lost 6 bases. CDR3 length: 14 amino acids. Germline values: CDR1 LGHNA, CDR2 YNFKEQ.

The V and J genes are TRBV5-1 and TRBJ1-5, with D unresolved. Between the trimmed V and J ends, which lost 0 bases and 7 bases, there was a span of 14 bases. The CDR3 has 15 amino acids. Germline-derived CDR1 and CDR2 are SGHRS and YFSETQ. The CDR3: CASSLAGQPGQPQHF. For the CDR3, the DNA is TGCGCCAGCAGCTTGGCAGGTCAACCCGGCCAGCCCCAGCATTTT.

The V gene is TRBV5-6, the J gene TRBJ1-1; the D is unclear. Trimming pared 4 bases from V and 7 bases from J, leaving 17 bases between. Germline V gene sequence: CDR1 SGHDT, CDR2 YYEEEE. This CDR3 is built from 14 residues. Here the CDR3 DNA reads TGTGCCAGCAGCCTACCTCCTTGGCCTCGTGAAGCTTTCTTT. Translating it yields CASSLPPWPREAFF. Full variable domain (rest looked up from reference TRBV5-6 and TRBJ1-1): DAGVTQSPTHLIKTRGQQVTLRCSPKSGHDTVSWYQQALGQGPQFIFQYYEEEERQRGNFPDRFSGHQFPNYSSELNVNALLLGDSALYLCASSLPPWPREAFFGQGTRLTVV.

The chain couples TRBV7-9 to TRBJ1-1, with 9 bases identical to TRBD1. With 9 bases clipped from V and 5 bases from J, the junction kept 7 bases outside the gene matches. The length of the CDR3 is 13 residues. CDR1 and CDR2 from the germline V gene are SEHNR and FQNEAQ (reference sequence). CDR3 DNA sequence: TGTGCCAGTGTGAAGACAGGGGGAACTGAAGCTTTCTTT. It codes for CASVKTGGTEAFF.

This chain joins TRBV6-1 and TRBJ1-5; 7 bases are a match to TRBD1. Losses at the gene ends were 3 bases for V and 5 bases for J; bases not matched to a gene: 1. Germline V gene data show CDR1 as MNHNS and CDR2 as SASEGT. The CDR3 contains 13 residues. The CDR3 nucleotides are TGTGCCAGCAGTGAGCAGGGGGATCAGCCCCAGCATTTT. This sequence encodes CASSEQGDQPQHF.

This chain links TRBV12-5 with TRBJ2-7; D may be TRBD1 (5 bases). CDR1 LGHNT and CDR2 FRNRAP come from the germline V gene. V was clipped by 5 bases and J by 2 bases, with 13 bases between them. The CDR3 sequence is 14 residues long. This chain's CDR3 is CASGLQTAPYEQYF. As DNA, the CDR3 is TGTGCTAGTGGTCTTCAGACAGCTCCCTACGAGCAGTACTTC.

V is TRBV5-5 and J is TRBJ2-1; the D gene is possibly TRBD1 (5 bases). The germline gives CDR1 SGHKS, CDR2 YYEKEE (reference sequence). V was trimmed by 2 bases and J by 3 bases, leaving 12 bases between them. This CDR3 is 15 amino acids long. CDR3 sequence (DNA): TGTGCCAGCAGCTTAGAGTGGCAGGGCTACAATGAGCAGTTCTTC. Translating it yields CASSLEWQGYNEQFF.